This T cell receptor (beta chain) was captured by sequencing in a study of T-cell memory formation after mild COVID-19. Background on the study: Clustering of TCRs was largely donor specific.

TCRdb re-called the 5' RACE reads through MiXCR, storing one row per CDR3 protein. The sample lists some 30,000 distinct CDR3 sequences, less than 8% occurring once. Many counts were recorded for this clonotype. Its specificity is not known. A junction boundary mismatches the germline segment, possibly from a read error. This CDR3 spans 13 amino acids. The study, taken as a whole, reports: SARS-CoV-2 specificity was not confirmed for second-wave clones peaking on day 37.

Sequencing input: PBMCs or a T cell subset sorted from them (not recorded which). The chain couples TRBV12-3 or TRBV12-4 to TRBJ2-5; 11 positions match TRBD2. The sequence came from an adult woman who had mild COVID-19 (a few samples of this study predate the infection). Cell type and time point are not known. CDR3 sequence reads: CASSLAGGSTQYF. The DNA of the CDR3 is TGTGCCAGCAGTCTAGCGGGAGGTTCTACCCAGTACTTC.